The sequence of this T cell receptor beta chain was determined in a study of a mutant IDH1 vaccine in newly diagnosed glioma. Study background: Vaccines were first given 4-6 weeks after radiotherapy alone, or with temozolomide cycles. It was radiotherapy, temozolomide, or both that patients received previously, with most receiving both.

Only in-frame clones appear in the TCRdb table, and some are missing; sequencing was by immunoSEQ multiplex PCR. In the table there are tens of thousands of clones, 91% of which are singletons. Regarding this clone: The target antigen is unknown.

CDR3 length equals 17 residues. The time point: week 5, during vaccination. Every vaccination contained 300 ug of the mutant IDH1 20-mer peptide and was paired with topical imiquimod. V gene TRBV21-1 combines with J gene TRBJ1-1. TRBV21-1 is marked as a pseudogene. This TCR was recovered from a woman between 50 and 59 years old with glioma. The sample in question was PBMCs, obtained from a glioma patient whose treatment included an IDH1 peptide vaccine. The CDR3 DNA follows: TGCGCCAGCAGCAAAGCCAGACAGAGGACTTTGAACACTGAAGCTTTCTTT. Amino acids: CASSKARQRTLNTEAFF.